This T cell receptor beta chain came from a study of cytomegalovirus exposure and HLA in healthy donors. Findings and limits, study-wide: There were reportedly fewer N-insertions in an Asian-associated ancestry cluster than the roughly 700-donor mean, in a later analysis. In a later analysis, at a false discovery rate of 0.05, roughly 17,000 TCR beta sequences were associated with HLA alleles. In a later analysis, V- and J-gene trimming of beta chains associated with a DCLRE1C missense variant, replicated independently.

A remark on this clone: Antigen unknown. This CDR3 is also generated by other DNA sequences in the sample.

The CDR3 sequence is 12 residues long. After removal of 5 bases from V and 8 bases from J, the junction contained 6 bases not matched to a gene. Germline assignment: CDR1 GTSNPN and CDR2 SVGIG (reference sequence). Primers: 60 Vbeta forward and 13 Jbeta reverse. Authors' processing steps: A follow-up analysis tallied about 80 million unique TCR beta chains, about 10 million shared. Some clones are missing from TCRdb's copy, which holds only in-frame ones; the method was immunoSEQ multiplex PCR. From that table come the V and J calls and clone size; the DNA was used to work out D and trimming. The profile shows fewer than 200,000 clones, 82% of them singletons.

Sequencing input: PBMCs. The chain joins TRBV30 to TRBJ2-1; 7 nucleotides match TRBD2. The TCR comes from a girl aged 2 to 9 in good health and CMV-seropositive. The CDR3 protein is CAWALAAHEQFF. In DNA form, the CDR3 reads TGTGCCTGGGCCCTAGCGGCTCATGAGCAGTTCTTC.